The 31 T cell receptor beta chains listed next were all sequenced from one sample in a study of blood T cell repertoires in COVID-19. Here immunoSEQ multiplex PCR was the method, and the copy in TCRdb shows in-frame clones only, minus some. The top ten clones hold 2.2% of a sample with approximately 140,000 clones, 75% to 90% of them seen once. Sequencing was done on a sample of peripheral blood. The receptors were gathered from a man aged 65 to 79 with acute or convalescent COVID-19.

This chain connects TRBV12-2 to TRBJ1-4. TRBV12-2 is noted as a pseudogene. The CDR3 covers 14 residues. CDR3 DNA sequence: TGTGCAAGTCGGTACGGGGAGTGGAATGAAAAACTGTTTTTT. Translation: CASRYGEWNEKLFF.

This sequence joins TRBV3-1 (or the pseudogene TRBV3-2) and TRBJ2-2; TRBD2 agrees at 8 bases. J gave up 6 bases and V 1 base, and 7 bases lay outside the gene matches. In germline, CDR1 is LGHDT, CDR2 YNNKEL (reference sequence). The CDR3 is 16 residues long. The CDR3 DNA reads TGTGCCAGCAGCCAAGTAACGGGAGGGCCTGCCGGGGAGCTGTTTTTT. Its protein is CASSQVTGGPAGELFF.

The chain employs TRBV3-1 (or the pseudogene TRBV3-2) and TRBJ2-3, with a weak D call TRBD2 (5 bases). This CDR3 spans 14 amino acids. Germline loops: CDR1 LGHDT, CDR2 YNNKEL (reference sequence). V lost 1 base and J lost 2, with 7 bases in between. Here the CDR3 reads CASSQGTATDTQYF. DNA for the CDR3: TGTGCCAGCAGCCAAGGGACTGCCACAGATACGCAGTATTTT.

The chain couples TRBV5-1 to TRBJ2-3, with 8 bases matching TRBD1. With V trimmed by 1 base and J by 5 bases, 12 bases remained unmatched. CDR1 is SGHRS, CDR2 YFSETQ, per germline. This CDR3 is built from 17 residues. As DNA, the CDR3 is TGCGCCAGCAGCTTGACCGGACAGGGTTTGTTAAGAGATACGCAGTATTTT. It yields the protein CASSLTGQGLLRDTQYF.

The chain recombines TRBV19 with TRBJ1-6; D gene uncertain. CDR1 is LNHDA and CDR2 is SQIVND in the germline V gene (reference sequence). Deletions cut 5 bases from V and 11 bases from J, with 16 bases between. This CDR3 region has 14 residues. CDR3 sequence reads: CASSHTQTEAPLHF. The CDR3 DNA sequence: TGTGCCAGTAGTCATACACAAACCGAGGCACCCCTCCACTTT.

CDR3 sequence (DNA): TGTGCCAGCAGCCAAACGGGACTAGTGTCCTATGAGCAGTTCTTC. This sequence encodes CASSQTGLVSYEQFF. The rearrangement uses TRBV3-1 (or the pseudogene TRBV3-2) and TRBJ2-1, with 8 bases matching TRBD2. This CDR3 contains 15 residues. The junction had 8 bases not matched to a gene; V was cut back by 2 bases and J by 8 bases. Germline V lookup: CDR1 LGHDT, CDR2 YNNKEL (reference sequence).

The chain is built from TRBV28 and TRBJ2-4; D is possibly TRBD2 (5 bases). This CDR3 is 18 amino acids long. Trimming removed 2 bases at V and 1 base at J, with 18 bases between. Germline CDR1 MDHEN, CDR2 SYDVKM. The CDR3 reads CASSLGPARGLAKNIQYF. The CDR3 DNA reads TGTGCCAGCAGTTTAGGTCCCGCCAGAGGGCTGGCCAAAAACATTCAGTACTTC. Based on the CDR3 plus reference TRBV28 and TRBJ2-4, the full variable domain is DVKVTQSSRYLVKRTGEKVFLECVQDMDHENMFWYRQDPGLGLRLIYFSYDVKMKEKGDIPEGYSVSREKKERFSLILESASTNQTSMYLCASSLGPARGLAKNIQYFGAGTRLSVL.

This clone appeared a few times. CDR3 protein: CASSVGPGFKEQFF. The CDR3 region has the DNA TGTGCCAGCAGCGTAGGTCCAGGGTTTAAGGAGCAGTTCTTC. The chain is built from TRBV9 and TRBJ2-1, with D possibly TRBD1 on 5 matching bases. Deletions cut 0 bases from V and 10 bases from J, with 14 bases between. The CDR3 runs to 14 residues. The germline gives CDR1 SGDLS, CDR2 YYNGEE.

This chain joins TRBV6-5 and TRBJ1-2; unclear D gene. Germline V gene lookup returns CDR1 MNHEY and CDR2 SVGAGI. Deletions cut 5 bases from V and 1 base from J, with 8 bases between. This CDR3 has 13 residues. This CDR3 is CASSTGNNYGYTF. The CDR3 coding sequence is TGTGCCAGCAGTACGGGGAATAACTATGGCTACACCTTC.

This chain joins TRBV23-1 and TRBJ2-6; TRBD1 matches at 11 bases. TRBV23-1 is treated as an ORF (open reading frame) with a function not yet certain. V dropped 2 bases and J dropped 3; count of bases not matched to a gene: 6. This CDR3 is built from 18 residues. This chain's CDR3 is CASSQTLGQGGGANVLTF. Here the CDR3 DNA reads TGCGCCAGCAGTCAAACTTTGGGACAGGGGGGTGGGGCCAACGTCCTGACTTTC.

The chain joins TRBV6-5 to TRBJ2-7; possibly TRBD2 for D (6 bases). Trimming took off 6 bases at V and 2 bases at J, with 17 bases between the two ends. This CDR3 has 15 amino acids. Germline V gene sequence: CDR1 MNHEY, CDR2 SVGAGI. The CDR3 bases are TGTGCCAGCAGGCCGGGACTTTCCAATACCTACGAGCAGTACTTC. This translates into CASRPGLSNTYEQYF.

The sample holds one count of this clone. The gene calls are TRBV5-1 and TRBJ1-2, with D perhaps TRBD1 (6 bases). This CDR3 contains 14 residues. CDR1 is SGHRS, CDR2 YFSETQ, per germline. V lost 4 bases to trimming and J lost 7 bases, with 17 bases between them. The CDR3 DNA follows: TGCGCCAGCAGCCCTGCCCTGGGGGCCTCTGGCTACACCTTC. It specifies CASSPALGASGYTF.

This clone was counted a single time. The chain joins TRBV2 to TRBJ1-5, with TRBD1 matching 8 bases. The germline CDR1 and CDR2 sequences are SNHLY and FYNNEI. V lost 5 bases to trimming and J lost 5 bases; unmatched junction nucleotides: 8. This CDR3 is built from 15 residues. CDR3 amino acids: CASSQDRALDQPQHF. The CDR3 coding sequence is TGTGCCAGCAGTCAGGACAGGGCCCTCGATCAGCCCCAGCATTTT.

The chain has TRBV3-1 (or the pseudogene TRBV3-2) and TRBJ1-3, with no clear D. The CDR3 consists of 15 residues. V was trimmed by 4 bases and J by 4 bases, leaving 14 bases between them. The germline gives CDR1 LGHDT, CDR2 YNNKEL (reference sequence). CDR3 amino acids: CASSRNLGEGNTIYF. The CDR3 coding sequence is TGTGCCAGCAGCCGGAACCTGGGCGAAGGAAACACCATATATTTT.

The J gene is TRBJ1-4, the V gene TRBV15; possibly TRBD1 for D (6 bases). The V gene's germline CDR1 is LNHNV and CDR2 YYDKDF (reference sequence). The CDR3 sequence is 15 residues long. V dropped 0 bases and J dropped 6 bases, with 11 bases sitting between them. CDR3 sequence (DNA): TGTGCCACCAGCAGAGACGCGGGGGCCGATGAAAAACTGTTTTTT. Protein sequence: CATSRDAGADEKLFF.

Remarks on this clone: Other DNA sequences in this specimen translate into the identical CDR3. This rearrangement joins TRBV6-5 to TRBJ2-7; 9 positions match TRBD2. In germline, CDR1 is MNHEY, CDR2 SVGAGI. V lost 6 bases, J lost 3 bases, and 0 bases stayed unmatched. This CDR3 is built from 12 residues. The CDR3 loop is CASRTSGYEQYF. The CDR3 nucleotides are TGTGCCAGCAGGACTAGCGGCTACGAGCAGTACTTC.

The chain couples TRBV5-1 to TRBJ2-1; 11 nucleotides agree with TRBD2. Per the germline V gene, CDR1 is SGHRS and CDR2 is YFSETQ. This CDR3 has 14 amino acids. Germline trimming cut 3 bases from V and 10 bases from J; bases unmatched to any gene: 6. The CDR3 DNA reads as TGCGCCAGCAGCTGGACTAGCGGGCACGGGGAGCAGTTCTTC. This translates into CASSWTSGHGEQFF.

The sample holds a few counts of this clone. CDR3 amino acids: CASRHPSGSGDEQFF. For the CDR3, the DNA is TGTGCCAGCAGACATCCTAGCGGGAGTGGGGATGAGCAGTTCTTC. The J gene is TRBJ2-1, the V gene TRBV6-5, with 10 positions matching TRBD2. J gave up 8 bases and V 6 bases, and 10 bases lay outside the gene matches. Germline lookup yields CDR1 MNHEY and CDR2 SVGAGI. CDR3 length: 15 amino acids.

The V call is TRBV5-4, the J call TRBJ2-2, with 7 positions matching TRBD2. Germline V lookup: CDR1 SGHNT, CDR2 YYREEE (reference sequence). This CDR3 has 17 residues. After removal of 4 bases from V and 4 bases from J, the junction contained 13 bases not matched to a gene. DNA of the CDR3: TGTGCCAGCAGCGCTTACATGAGCGGGACGGCCACCGGGGAGCTGTTTTTT. It encodes CASSAYMSGTATGELFF.

The chain is built from TRBV5-1 and TRBJ2-7; TRBD2 matches at 11 bases. This CDR3 has 15 residues. Germline CDR1 is SGHRS and CDR2 is YFSETQ. Germline trimming cut 4 bases from V and 4 bases from J; bases unmatched to any gene: 7. The CDR3 loop reads CASSPVGTSGYEQYF. The CDR3 nucleotides read TGCGCCAGCAGCCCTGTGGGGACTAGCGGATACGAGCAGTACTTC.

The V gene is TRBV2, the J gene TRBJ2-2, with 7 bases lining up with TRBD1. Per the germline V gene, CDR1 is SNHLY and CDR2 is FYNNEI. The CDR3 length is 14 residues. The V gene end was trimmed by 6 bases and the J gene end by 2 bases; junction bases not matched to a gene: 3. The CDR3 reads CASRRTGNTGELFF. CDR3 bases: TGTGCCAGCAGGAGGACAGGCAACACCGGGGAGCTGTTTTTT.

This clone was seen only once. This chain uses TRBV5-1 with TRBJ2-5; perhaps TRBD2 as D (6 bases). There are 16 residues in the CDR3. Looked up from germline, CDR1 is SGHRS and CDR2 is YFSETQ. The ends were cut back, 0 bases at V and 2 bases at J, with 14 bases in the middle. CDR3 residues: CASSLVGSLSQETQYF. As DNA, the CDR3 is TGCGCCAGCAGCTTGGTCGGGAGCCTCTCTCAAGAGACCCAGTACTTC.

The rearrangement links TRBV2 to TRBJ2-7, with 7 bases identical to TRBD2. J gave up 3 bases and V 6 bases, and 5 bases lay outside the gene matches. The CDR3 extends over 13 amino acids. CDR1 is SNHLY, CDR2 FYNNEI, per germline. This chain's CDR3 is CASSRDYSYEQYF. The DNA for the CDR3 is TGTGCCAGCAGCCGGGACTATAGCTACGAGCAGTACTTC.

In DNA, the CDR3 is TGTGCCAGCTCCTCCCAGGATACGCAGTATTTT. This encodes CASSSQDTQYF. The chain combines TRBV18 with TRBJ2-3; D uncertain. Trimming shortened V by 6 bases and J by 6 bases, and 7 bases separated the two germline ends. This CDR3 has 11 residues. In germline, CDR1 is KGHSH, CDR2 LQKENI.

V is TRBV7-3 and J is TRBJ2-2; D is possibly TRBD1 (5 bases). The CDR3 length is 14 residues. V was trimmed by 5 bases and J by 1 base, leaving 8 bases between them. Per germline, CDR1 SGHTA and CDR2 FQGTGA. CDR3 in amino acids: CASSTQENTGELFF. Written as DNA, the CDR3 is TGTGCCAGCAGCACACAGGAGAACACCGGGGAGCTGTTTTTT. Together with reference TRBV7-3 and TRBJ2-2, the CDR3 gives the full variable domain: GAGVSQTPSNKVTEKGKYVELRCDPISGHTALYWYRQSLGQGPEFLIYFQGTGAADDSGLPNDRFFAVRPEGSVSTLKIQRTERGDSAVYLCASSTQENTGELFFGEGSRLTVL.

The chain couples TRBV6-2 or TRBV6-3 to TRBJ2-1; 10 bases match TRBD2. The CDR3 spans 18 residues. The junction had 13 bases not matched to a gene; V was cut back by 2 bases and J by 6 bases. Germline CDR1 MNHEY, CDR2 SVGEGT. CDR3: CASSYNPLTAGGSNEQFF. CDR3 nucleotide sequence: TGTGCCAGCAGTTACAACCCCCTGACAGCGGGGGGGTCCAATGAGCAGTTCTTC.

The V call is TRBV6-6, the J call TRBJ2-7, with D maybe TRBD2 (6 bases). Germline assignment: CDR1 MNHNY and CDR2 SVGAGI (reference sequence). This CDR3 spans 14 amino acids. V was clipped by 2 bases and J by 6 bases, with 14 bases between them. The CDR3 spells CASSYRRDGGEQYF. The DNA of the CDR3 is TGTGCCAGCAGTTACCGGCGGGATGGGGGCGAGCAGTACTTC.

The V call is TRBV9, the J call TRBJ2-2; 10 bases are shared with TRBD2. The trim removed 1 base at V and 4 bases at J, leaving 7 bases unmatched. CDR1 and CDR2 (germline): SGDLS, YYNGEE. The CDR3 runs 17 residues. Here the CDR3 DNA reads TGTGCCAGCAGCGTAAGACCTAGCGGGGGTAGCACCGGGGAGCTGTTTTTT. Amino acids: CASSVRPSGGSTGELFF.

This clone appeared a single time. This chain joins TRBV28 and TRBJ1-6; TRBD1 might be the D (6 bases). Trimming shortened V by 5 bases and J by 10 bases, and 21 bases separated the two germline ends. CDR3 length: 16 residues. The V gene's germline CDR1 is MDHEN and CDR2 SYDVKM. The CDR3 nucleotides read TGTGCCAGCAGTCCCACCGGGCAGGGGAGGGAATCACCCCTCCACTTT. It specifies CASSPTGQGRESPLHF.

The chain joins TRBV7-9 to TRBJ2-1; the match to TRBD2 covers 11 bases. Germline-derived CDR1 and CDR2 are SEHNR and FQNEAQ (reference sequence). The length of the CDR3 is 16 residues. V lost 1 base and J lost 9; bases outside the gene matches: 8. The CDR3: CASSLGSGGAWSEQFF. The DNA of the CDR3 is TGTGCCAGCAGCTTAGGTAGCGGGGGGGCCTGGAGTGAGCAGTTCTTC.

This chain joins TRBV6-2 or TRBV6-3 and TRBJ2-5, with D tentatively TRBD2 (7 bases). This CDR3 has 15 amino acids. Germline V lookup: CDR1 MNHEY, CDR2 SVGEGT. Trimming shortened V by 3 bases and J by 3 bases, and 14 bases separated the two germline ends. CDR3 sequence: CASSYRTGREETQYF. CDR3 DNA sequence: TGTGCCAGCAGTTATAGAACAGGGAGGGAAGAGACCCAGTACTTC.